The rows below give T cell receptor beta chains drawn from one sample of a study of Ad26.COV2.S vaccination and SARS-CoV-2 variants. Sequencing was performed with immunoSEQ multiplex PCR; in TCRdb, only in-frame clones are kept and a portion is missing. Among fewer than 400,000 clones listed, about 86% were seen once. This material consisted of peripheral blood, taken in a trial of Ad26.COV2.S vaccine versus placebo. The origin of the receptors is a person aged 18-60 years who received the Ad26.COV2.S COVID-19 vaccine or a placebo. Each CDR3 is given with its conserved first and last residue. The D gene is left open where the match is weak. Some rows have no size entry. The others give once, few or many, or a class for an expanded clone.

V gene	D gene	J gene	clone size	CDR3 DNA	CDR3 protein
TRBV19	TRBD1	TRBJ2-2	-	TGTGCCAGTAGTATTGGATTAGGACAGGGGAACACCGGGGAGCTGTTTTTT	CASSIGLGQGNTGELFF
TRBV11-2	-	TRBJ1-1	-	TGTGCCAGCAGCTTATACGGGGCAGATAAAGCTTTCTTT	CASSLYGADKAFF
TRBV7-9	-	TRBJ1-1	once	TGTGCCAGCAGCCGCGAGGGAAGTTGGGCTCGGAGCACTGAAGCTTTCTTT	CASSREGSWARSTEAFF
TRBV14	-	TRBJ1-3	-	TGTGCCTCGGGGAACGCGGCTGGAAACACCATATATTTT	CASGNAAGNTIYF
TRBV9	-	TRBJ1-3	-	TGTGCCAGCAGCGTAGACGCGAGACCCTCAGGAAACACCATATATTTT	CASSVDARPSGNTIYF
TRBV2	-	TRBJ1-6	-	TGTGCCAGCAGTGAGGGGGCAGGGGAATATAATTCACCCCTCCACTTT	CASSEGAGEYNSPLHF
TRBV5-1	-	TRBJ1-1	-	TGCGCCAGCAGCGGATCGACGGGCCCTGAAGCTTTCTTT	CASSGSTGPEAFF
TRBV19	-	TRBJ2-2	-	TGTGCCAGTAGTATATCGGCAGGGCGGGAAACCGGGGAGCTGTTTTTT	CASSISAGRETGELFF
TRBV5-6	-	TRBJ1-2	-	TGTGCCAGCAGCCCGGGGACCGCAGGAAGCTACACCTTC	CASSPGTAGSYTF
TRBV2	-	TRBJ1-5	-	TGTGCCAGCAGTGAACTGGCCAGCCCGTCTAGGAGCCAGCCCCAGCATTTT	CASSELASPSRSQPQHF
TRBV9	-	TRBJ1-2	-	TGTGCCAGCAGCCCTAGACCTTATAACTATGGCTACACCTTC	CASSPRPYNYGYTF
TRBV7-9	-	TRBJ2-2	-	TGTGCCAGCTATTGGGATATTCACACCGGGGAGCTGTTTTTT	CASYWDIHTGELFF
TRBV6-2/TRBV6-3	TRBD1	TRBJ1-1	-	TGTGCCAGCAGCCGTGGGACAGGGCCTAACACTGAAGCTTTCTTT	CASSRGTGPNTEAFF
TRBV2	TRBD2	TRBJ2-7	once	TGTGCCAGCAGCGACCCCCTCCTGCTAGCGGGGGGATCCTACGAGCAGTACTTC	CASSDPLLLAGGSYEQYF
TRBV7-2	-	TRBJ1-5	-	TGTGCCAGCAGCTTAGACGGGACCTGGAATCAGCCCCAGCATTTT	CASSLDGTWNQPQHF
TRBV7-2	-	TRBJ1-2	-	TGTGCCAGCAGCTTAGCGCTGGCTAGTCCCTATGGCTACACCTTC	CASSLALASPYGYTF
TRBV10-2	-	TRBJ2-4	-	TGCGCCAACCCCCCTGGACGGATTCTAGCCAAAAACATTCAGTACTTC	CANPPGRILAKNIQYF
TRBV18	-	TRBJ1-1	-	TGTGCCAGCTCACCAGACCACGGGGACACTGAAGCTTTCTTT	CASSPDHGDTEAFF
TRBV2	-	TRBJ1-6	-	TGTGCCAGCAGTACGGGACGGTATAATTCACCCCTCCACTTT	CASSTGRYNSPLHF
TRBV7-9	-	TRBJ1-3	-	TGTGCCAGCCTAGGGGACCTCTCTGGAAACACCATATATTTT	CASLGDLSGNTIYF
TRBV7-9	TRBD1	TRBJ1-2	-	TGTGCCAGCAGAACAGGGGGAGGCTACACCTTC	CASRTGGGYTF
TRBV5-1	-	TRBJ2-3	-	TGCGCCAGCATGGAAGCGTTACTTTCCCATACGCAGTATTTT	CASMEALLSHTQYF
TRBV7-2	TRBD1	TRBJ2-7	-	TGTGCCAGCAGCTCCACCGGGACAGGCTACTACGAGCAGTACTTC	CASSSTGTGYYEQYF
TRBV19	-	TRBJ2-2	-	TGTGCCATTCAATTCCTTGGTCAGGAAACCGGGGAGCTGTTTTTT	CAIQFLGQETGELFF
TRBV9	-	TRBJ1-3	-	TGTGCCAGCAGCGTACAAGGCCATAGCTCTGGAAACACCATATATTTT	CASSVQGHSSGNTIYF
TRBV5-1	-	TRBJ2-2	-	TGCGCCAGCAGCTTGGTGCAGTCCGGGGAGCTGTTTTTT	CASSLVQSGELFF
TRBV15	-	TRBJ1-1	-	TGTGCCACCAGCAGAGATGGTAGGCCGCTGAACACTGAAGCTTTCTTT	CATSRDGRPLNTEAFF
TRBV5-1	TRBD1	TRBJ1-4	-	TGCGCCAGCAGTTCTGGACAGGGTAATGAAAAACTGTTTTTT	CASSSGQGNEKLFF
TRBV18	TRBD1	TRBJ1-1	-	TGTGCCAGCTCACAAGGACAGGCCGCCACTGAAGCTTTCTTT	CASSQGQAATEAFF
TRBV13	-	TRBJ2-7	-	TGTGCCAGCAGCCCTAGTACCCCCTACGAGCAGTACTTC	CASSPSTPYEQYF
TRBV7-2	-	TRBJ1-1	-	TGTGCCAGCAGCTTGACAGTAAACACTGAAGCTTTCTTT	CASSLTVNTEAFF
TRBV5-1	-	TRBJ2-3	-	TGCGCCAGCAGCGAGAATGCGGGGCCCGGCACAGATACGCAGTATTTT	CASSENAGPGTDTQYF
TRBV29-1	TRBD1	TRBJ1-5	-	TGCAGCGTTGGAGGGGACAGGGGCAATCAGCCCCAGCATTTT	CSVGGDRGNQPQHF
TRBV5-1	-	TRBJ2-7	-	TGCGCCAGCAGCTTGGATCGGGGAATGGGCCACGAGCAGTACTTC	CASSLDRGMGHEQYF
TRBV19	TRBD1	TRBJ1-4	-	TGTGCCAGTGCCCTCAGGGGGATGCAGGAAAAACTGTTTTTT	CASALRGMQEKLFF
TRBV30	-	TRBJ2-3	-	TGTGCCTGGAGTGTTAGCACAGATACGCAGTATTTT	CAWSVSTDTQYF
TRBV5-1	-	TRBJ2-1	-	TGCGCCAGCAGCTTGGTTGATCAGGAGCAGTTCTTC	CASSLVDQEQFF
TRBV10-1	TRBD2	TRBJ2-3	-	TGCGCCAGCAACCCCGGGACTAGCCACACAGATACGCAGTATTTT	CASNPGTSHTDTQYF
TRBV6-5	-	TRBJ1-1	-	TGTGCCAGCAGGGGGCGGGGGCTGAACACTGAAGCTTTCTTT	CASRGRGLNTEAFF
TRBV7-8	-	TRBJ1-1	-	TGTGCCAGCAGCTTAAAGGGTAGGGGCACTGAAGCTTTCTTT	CASSLKGRGTEAFF
TRBV7-2	-	TRBJ2-5	-	TGTGCCAGCAGCTCCCAGCGTGGAGAGACCCAGTACTTC	CASSSQRGETQYF
TRBV3-1/TRBV3-2	-	TRBJ1-1	-	TGTGCCAGCAGCCAAGAAGGTCTTCGCACTGAAGCTTTCTTT	CASSQEGLRTEAFF
TRBV5-1	-	TRBJ2-1	-	TGCGCCAGCAGCTTGGGGGGGACCGTAGTCAATGAGCAGTTCTTC	CASSLGGTVVNEQFF
TRBV12-5	-	TRBJ1-2	once	TGTGCTAGTGGTTTGGGCCTCGGTCGTGGCTACACCTTC	CASGLGLGRGYTF
TRBV5-1	-	TRBJ2-5	-	TGCGCCAGCAGCTTGGATATCGCCCAAGAGACCCAGTACTTC	CASSLDIAQETQYF
TRBV7-3	-	TRBJ2-3	-	TGTGCCAGCAGCTTAGGGGGGTACACAGATACGCAGTATTTT	CASSLGGYTDTQYF
TRBV18	TRBD2	TRBJ2-1	-	TGTGCCAGCTCACCACCTAGCGGGGTCAATGAGCAGTTCTTC	CASSPPSGVNEQFF
TRBV6-4	-	TRBJ2-1	-	TGTGCCAGCAGTGACAGGTCCGCCGACGAGCAGTTCTTC	CASSDRSADEQFF
TRBV7-6	-	TRBJ1-1	-	TGTGCCAGCAGCTTTCAGACAAACACTGAAGCTTTCTTT	CASSFQTNTEAFF
TRBV5-4	TRBD2	TRBJ2-2	-	TGTGCCAGCAGCCGGACAACGGGGGGGGGTTTCGAGCTGTTTTTT	CASSRTTGGGFELFF
TRBV5-4	-	TRBJ1-6	-	TGTGCCAGCAGCTTGGCCGATTCACCCCTCCACTTT	CASSLADSPLHF
TRBV4-3	-	TRBJ1-1	-	TGCGCCAGCAGCCAAGAATATAATTGGGGCCCTTCTGAAGCTTTCTTT	CASSQEYNWGPSEAFF